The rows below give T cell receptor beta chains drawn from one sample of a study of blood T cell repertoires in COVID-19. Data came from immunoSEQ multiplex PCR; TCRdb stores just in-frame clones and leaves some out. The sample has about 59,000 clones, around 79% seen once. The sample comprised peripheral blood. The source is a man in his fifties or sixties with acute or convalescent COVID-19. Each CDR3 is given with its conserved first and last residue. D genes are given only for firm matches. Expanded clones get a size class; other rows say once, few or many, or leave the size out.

TGTGCCAGCAGTAGGGGGCGTGAGCAGTTCTTC	CASSRGREQFF	TRBV6-5	.	TRBD1	TRBJ2-1
TGTGCCAGCAGCCCTCCGGGACAGGTTCGTGGAAACACCATATATTTT	CASSPPGQVRGNTIYF	TRBV3-1/TRBV3-2	.	TRBD1	TRBJ1-3
TGTGCCAGTTCTGACCCTAGCGGGAGAACTTACGAGCAGTACTTC	CASSDPSGRTYEQYF	TRBV19	.	TRBD2	TRBJ2-7
TGTGCCAGCAGCTTGGCGGGAGAGACAGCTTGGGAAAACATTCAGTACTTC	CASSLAGETAWENIQYF	TRBV5-6	.	.	TRBJ2-4
TGTGCCACCAGTGGTCGGACAGGGGGGAACACTGAAGCTTTCTTT	CATSGRTGGNTEAFF	TRBV24-1	.	TRBD1	TRBJ1-1
TGTGCCAGCTCACCAAAAACGGCGGCGGGCACAGATACGCAGTATTTT	CASSPKTAAGTDTQYF	TRBV18	.	.	TRBJ2-3
TGTGCCAGCAGCCCCTCGCTCCTGAGTGGAGCCTACAATGAGCAGTTCTTC	CASSPSLLSGAYNEQFF	TRBV13	.	.	TRBJ2-1
TGTGCCAGCAGTGAATTTCCGGTTAGCAATCAGCCCCAGCATTTT	CASSEFPVSNQPQHF	TRBV6-1	once	.	TRBJ1-5
TGTGCCAGCAGCTTGACAGGGTTGAACACTGAAGCTTTCTTT	CASSLTGLNTEAFF	TRBV7-6	.	TRBD1	TRBJ1-1
TGTGCCAGCAGCCGGACAGGGACTGAAGCTTTCTTT	CASSRTGTEAFF	TRBV5-4	.	TRBD1	TRBJ1-1
TGCGCCAGCAGCGGGGGACAGGGAGGTGAAAAACTGTTTTTT	CASSGGQGGEKLFF	TRBV4-1	.	TRBD1	TRBJ1-4
TGTGCCAGCTCATCGAACGCCGGGGGGTTGGCAACTAATGAAAAACTGTTTTTT	CASSSNAGGLATNEKLFF	TRBV18	.	.	TRBJ1-4
TGTGCCAGCAGTTCTGGACAGGGAGTAATCGGTGAAAAACTGTTTTTT	CASSSGQGVIGEKLFF	TRBV6-6	once	TRBD1	TRBJ1-4
TGTGCCACCAGCCCCCGTCGACAGGAAAAACTGTTTTTT	CATSPRRQEKLFF	TRBV15	few	.	TRBJ1-4
TGTGCCAGCAGCGCTTCTGTAGTAACCTACGAGCAGTACTTC	CASSASVVTYEQYF	TRBV9	.	.	TRBJ2-7
TGTGCCAGCAGCCCCGGGACTCGGGCCGGGGAGCTGTTTTTT	CASSPGTRAGELFF	TRBV7-3	few	.	TRBJ2-2
TGTGCCAGCGGGACAGTTAATGAAAAACTGTTTTTT	CASGTVNEKLFF	TRBV28	once	TRBD1	TRBJ1-4
TGCGCCAGCAGCTCTCTCTCCTCCTACGAGCAGTACTTC	CASSSLSSYEQYF	TRBV5-1	once	.	TRBJ2-7
TGTGCCAGCAGAGCCGGGACTAGCGGGTTGTCGGCAGATACGCAGTATTTT	CASRAGTSGLSADTQYF	TRBV27	.	TRBD2	TRBJ2-3
TGCGCCAGCAGCCAAGGGCGGCAAGTTGGCACCATATATTTT	CASSQGRQVGTIYF	TRBV4-3	.	.	TRBJ1-3
TGTGCCAGCAGCCGGGAGAGAAGAACCTACGAGCAGTACTTC	CASSRERRTYEQYF	TRBV7-8	.	.	TRBJ2-7
TGTGCCAGCAGTTGGGAACTAGCGGGTGCCTACGAGCAGTACTTC	CASSWELAGAYEQYF	TRBV28	.	TRBD2	TRBJ2-7
TGTGCCAGCAGCTCCGGGACAGGGGGCTACAATGAGCAGTTCTTC	CASSSGTGGYNEQFF	TRBV7-8	.	TRBD1	TRBJ2-1
TGTGCCAGCAGCGAGACAGGGCTAAATGAAAAACTGTTTTTT	CASSETGLNEKLFF	TRBV7-2	few	TRBD1	TRBJ1-4
TGTGCCAGCAGTCATGGACAGGGGGCGAAGTTCTTC	CASSHGQGAKFF	TRBV6-6	.	TRBD1	TRBJ2-1
TGTGCCACCACCCTCAGCGGGATGGTGGAGCAGTACTTC	CATTLSGMVEQYF	TRBV6-5	.	TRBD2	TRBJ2-7
TGCGCCAGCAGCTTAGGGGACAGAATCCGATCAGTGGTCTACGAGCAGTACTTC	CASSLGDRIRSVVYEQYF	TRBV5-1	few	TRBD1	TRBJ2-7
TGTGCCAGCAGCTTGGGGCGGTCGGAAAAACTGTTTTTT	CASSLGRSEKLFF	TRBV5-5	.	.	TRBJ1-4
TGTGCCAGCAGGAAAGGACTAGCGGGAGGGCCCTACAACACCGGGGAGCTGTTTTTT	CASRKGLAGGPYNTGELFF	TRBV2	.	TRBD2	TRBJ2-2
TGTGCCAGCACCTCTTGGGGGGACGGGAGCTCCTACGAGCAGTACTTC	CASTSWGDGSSYEQYF	TRBV7-2	.	.	TRBJ2-7
TGTGCCAGCAGCTTAGACAGATCATCCTACGAGCAGTACTTC	CASSLDRSSYEQYF	TRBV7-8	.	.	TRBJ2-7
TGCGCCAGCAGCTTGGAGGGACAGAATAATGAAAAACTGTTTTTT	CASSLEGQNNEKLFF	TRBV5-1	.	TRBD1	TRBJ1-4